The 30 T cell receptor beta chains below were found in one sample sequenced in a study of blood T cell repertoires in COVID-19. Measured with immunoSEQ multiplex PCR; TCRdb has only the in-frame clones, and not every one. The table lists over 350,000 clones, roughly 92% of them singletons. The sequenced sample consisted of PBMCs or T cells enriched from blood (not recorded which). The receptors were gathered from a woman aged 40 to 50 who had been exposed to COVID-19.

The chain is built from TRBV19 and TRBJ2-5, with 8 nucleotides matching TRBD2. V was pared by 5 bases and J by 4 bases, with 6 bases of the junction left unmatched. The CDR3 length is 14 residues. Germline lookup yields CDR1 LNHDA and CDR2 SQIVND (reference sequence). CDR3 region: CASSPNGGGETQYF. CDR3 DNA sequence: TGTGCCAGTAGTCCGAACGGGGGGGGAGAGACCCAGTACTTC. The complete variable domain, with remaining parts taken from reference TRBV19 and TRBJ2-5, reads DGGITQSPKYLFRKEGQNVTLSCEQNLNHDAMYWYRQDPGQGLRLIYYSQIVNDFQKGDIAEGYSVSREKKESFPLTVTSAQKNPTAFYLCASSPNGGGETQYFGPGTRLLVL.

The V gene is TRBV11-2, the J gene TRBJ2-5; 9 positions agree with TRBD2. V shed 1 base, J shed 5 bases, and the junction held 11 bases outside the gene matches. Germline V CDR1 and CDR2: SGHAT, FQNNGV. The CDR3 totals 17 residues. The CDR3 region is CASSLGQGGGAVETQYF. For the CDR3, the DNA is TGTGCCAGCAGCTTAGGGCAAGGCGGGGGGGCTGTTGAGACCCAGTACTTC.

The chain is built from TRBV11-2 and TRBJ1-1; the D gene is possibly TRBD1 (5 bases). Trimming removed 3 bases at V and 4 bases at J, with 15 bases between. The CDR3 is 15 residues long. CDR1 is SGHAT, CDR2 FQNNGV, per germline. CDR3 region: CASSFKRGGGTEAFF. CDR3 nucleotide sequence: TGTGCCAGCAGCTTTAAAAGGGGCGGTGGCACTGAAGCTTTCTTT.

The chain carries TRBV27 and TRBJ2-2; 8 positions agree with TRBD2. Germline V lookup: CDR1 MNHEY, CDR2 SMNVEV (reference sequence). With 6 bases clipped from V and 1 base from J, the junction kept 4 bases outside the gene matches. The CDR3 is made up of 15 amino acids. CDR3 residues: CASRGLAGNTGELFF. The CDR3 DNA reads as TGTGCCAGCAGAGGGCTAGCGGGGAACACCGGGGAGCTGTTTTTT.

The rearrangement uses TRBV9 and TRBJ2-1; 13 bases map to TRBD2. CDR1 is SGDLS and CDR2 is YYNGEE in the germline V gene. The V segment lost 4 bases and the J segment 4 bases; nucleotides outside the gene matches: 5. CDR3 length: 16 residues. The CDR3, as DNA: TGTGCCAGCAGCCAAGGGACTAGCGGGATGTACAATGAGCAGTTCTTC. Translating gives CASSQGTSGMYNEQFF.

The CDR3 sequence: CATSDSRNYGYTF. In DNA form, the CDR3 reads TGTGCCACCAGTGATTCCAGGAACTATGGCTACACCTTC. The chain combines TRBV24-1 with TRBJ1-2; D is unresolved. V lost 2 bases and J 2 bases, leaving 5 bases between the germline ends. CDR1 is KGHDR, CDR2 SFDVKD, per germline. The length of the CDR3 is 13 residues.

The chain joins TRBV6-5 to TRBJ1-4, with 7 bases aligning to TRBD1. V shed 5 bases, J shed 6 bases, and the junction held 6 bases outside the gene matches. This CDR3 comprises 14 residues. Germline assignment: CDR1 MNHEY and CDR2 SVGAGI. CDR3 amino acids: CASSPYDRDEKLFF. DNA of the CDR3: TGTGCCAGCAGTCCCTACGACAGGGATGAAAAACTGTTTTTT.

The CDR3 DNA sequence: TGTGCCATCAGTGGACAGCTGAACACTGAAGCTTTCTTT. The encoded protein is CAISGQLNTEAFF. V usage is TRBV10-3 and J usage is TRBJ1-1, with D possibly matching TRBD1 (5 bases). V shed 4 bases and J shed 0 bases, with 6 bases lying between them. CDR1 and CDR2 (germline): ENHRY, SYGVKD. The CDR3 length is 13 residues.

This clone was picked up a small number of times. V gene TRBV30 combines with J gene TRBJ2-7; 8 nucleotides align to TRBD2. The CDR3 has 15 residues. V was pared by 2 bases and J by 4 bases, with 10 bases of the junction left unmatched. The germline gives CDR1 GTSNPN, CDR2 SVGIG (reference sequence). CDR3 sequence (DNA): TGTGCCTGGAGTCCCCTCGGGGCGGGGGGTTACGAGCAGTACTTC. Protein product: CAWSPLGAGGYEQYF.

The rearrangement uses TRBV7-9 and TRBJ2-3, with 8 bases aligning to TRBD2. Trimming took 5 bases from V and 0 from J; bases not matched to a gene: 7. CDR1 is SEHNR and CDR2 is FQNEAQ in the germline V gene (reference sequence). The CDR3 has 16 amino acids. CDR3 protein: CASSPSGGESTDTQYF. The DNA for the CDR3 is TGTGCCAGCAGCCCCTCGGGGGGGGAAAGCACAGATACGCAGTATTTT.

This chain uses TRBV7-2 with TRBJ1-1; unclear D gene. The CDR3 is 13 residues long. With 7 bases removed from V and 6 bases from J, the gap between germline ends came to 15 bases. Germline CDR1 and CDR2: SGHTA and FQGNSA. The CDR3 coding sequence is TGTGCCAGCACCCGCCCTCGGGGTCCTGAAGCTTTCTTT. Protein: CASTRPRGPEAFF. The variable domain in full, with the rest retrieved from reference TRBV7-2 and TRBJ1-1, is GAGVSQSPSNKVTEKGKDVELRCDPISGHTALYWYRQSLGQGLEFLIYFQGNSAPDKSGLPSDRFSAERTGGSVSTLTIQRTQQEDSAVYLCASTRPRGPEAFFGQGTRLTVV.

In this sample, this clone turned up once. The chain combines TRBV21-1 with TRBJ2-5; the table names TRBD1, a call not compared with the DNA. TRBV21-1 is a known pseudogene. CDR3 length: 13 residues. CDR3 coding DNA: TGTGCCAGCAGCAATTTCCAGGCAGAGACCCAGTACTTC. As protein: CASSNFQAETQYF.

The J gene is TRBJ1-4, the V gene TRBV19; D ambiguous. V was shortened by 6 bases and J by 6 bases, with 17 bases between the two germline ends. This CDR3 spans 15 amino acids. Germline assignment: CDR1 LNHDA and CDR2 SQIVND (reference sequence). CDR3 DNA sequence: TGTGCCAGTAGCAAAACGAGGGTTGGGTATGAAAAACTGTTTTTT. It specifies CASSKTRVGYEKLFF.

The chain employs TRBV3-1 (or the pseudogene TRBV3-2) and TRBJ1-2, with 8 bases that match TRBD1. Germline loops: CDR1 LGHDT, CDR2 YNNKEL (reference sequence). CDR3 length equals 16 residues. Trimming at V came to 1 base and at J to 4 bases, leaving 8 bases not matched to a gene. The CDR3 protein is CASSQGGRDRSYGYTF. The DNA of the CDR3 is TGTGCCAGCAGCCAAGGGGGCCGGGACAGGAGCTATGGCTACACCTTC.

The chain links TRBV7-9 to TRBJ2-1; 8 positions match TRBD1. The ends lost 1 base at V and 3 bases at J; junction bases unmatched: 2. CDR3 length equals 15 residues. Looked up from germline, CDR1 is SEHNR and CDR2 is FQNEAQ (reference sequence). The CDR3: CASSLGTGFYNEQFF. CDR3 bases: TGTGCCAGCAGCTTAGGGACAGGGTTCTACAATGAGCAGTTCTTC.

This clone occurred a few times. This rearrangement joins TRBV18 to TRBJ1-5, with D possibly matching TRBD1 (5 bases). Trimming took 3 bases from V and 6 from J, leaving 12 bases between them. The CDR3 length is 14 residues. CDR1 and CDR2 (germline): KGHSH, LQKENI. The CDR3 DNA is TGTGCCAGCTCACCTTCAGGGAATAGTCAGCCCCAGCATTTT. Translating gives CASSPSGNSQPQHF.

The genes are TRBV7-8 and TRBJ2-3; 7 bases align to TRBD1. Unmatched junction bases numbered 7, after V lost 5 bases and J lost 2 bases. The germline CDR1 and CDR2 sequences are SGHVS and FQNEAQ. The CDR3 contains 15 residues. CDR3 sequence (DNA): TGTGCCAGCAGCCCACTAGGGGGCATCACAGATACGCAGTATTTT. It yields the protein CASSPLGGITDTQYF.

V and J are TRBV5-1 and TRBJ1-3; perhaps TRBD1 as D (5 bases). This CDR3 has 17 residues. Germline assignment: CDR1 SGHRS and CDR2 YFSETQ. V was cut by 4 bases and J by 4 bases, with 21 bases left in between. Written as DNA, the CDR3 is TGCGCCAGCAGCCAACGTCCCGCCGACAGCTCGGGAAACACCATATATTTT. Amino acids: CASSQRPADSSGNTIYF.

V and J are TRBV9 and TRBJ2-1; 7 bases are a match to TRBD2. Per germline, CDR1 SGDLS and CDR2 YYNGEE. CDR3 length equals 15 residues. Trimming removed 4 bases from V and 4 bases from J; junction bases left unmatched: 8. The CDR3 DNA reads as TGTGCCAGCAGCCCACTAAGCGGGGATTACAATGAGCAGTTCTTC. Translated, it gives CASSPLSGDYNEQFF.

The CDR3 sequence is CATSDFNREGNTIYF. DNA of the CDR3: TGTGCCACCAGTGATTTTAACAGGGAAGGAAACACCATATATTTT. V gene TRBV24-1 combines with J gene TRBJ1-3, with D possibly matching TRBD1 (6 bases). Germline assignment: CDR1 KGHDR and CDR2 SFDVKD. This CDR3 has 15 amino acids. V dropped 1 base and J dropped 4 bases, with 10 bases sitting between them.

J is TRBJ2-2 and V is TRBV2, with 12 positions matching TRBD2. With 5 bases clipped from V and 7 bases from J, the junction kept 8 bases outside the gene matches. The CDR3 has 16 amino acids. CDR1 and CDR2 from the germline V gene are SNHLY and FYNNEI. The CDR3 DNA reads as TGTGCCAGCAGTCCTAGCGGGGGGGCCCGATACGGGGAGCTGTTTTTT. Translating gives CASSPSGGARYGELFF.

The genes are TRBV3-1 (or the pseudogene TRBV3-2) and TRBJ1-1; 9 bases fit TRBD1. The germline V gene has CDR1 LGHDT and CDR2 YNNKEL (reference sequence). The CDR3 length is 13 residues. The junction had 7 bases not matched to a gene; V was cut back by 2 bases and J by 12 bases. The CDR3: CASSQPGQGGTFF. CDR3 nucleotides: TGTGCCAGCAGCCAACCGGGACAGGGCGGGACTTTCTTT.

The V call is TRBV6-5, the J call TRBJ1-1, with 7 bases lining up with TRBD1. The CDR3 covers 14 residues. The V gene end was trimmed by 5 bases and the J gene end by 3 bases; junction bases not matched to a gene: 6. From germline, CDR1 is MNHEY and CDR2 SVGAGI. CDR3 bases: TGTGCCAGCAGTCCAGGGGGTTGGGACACTGAAGCTTTCTTT. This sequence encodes CASSPGGWDTEAFF.

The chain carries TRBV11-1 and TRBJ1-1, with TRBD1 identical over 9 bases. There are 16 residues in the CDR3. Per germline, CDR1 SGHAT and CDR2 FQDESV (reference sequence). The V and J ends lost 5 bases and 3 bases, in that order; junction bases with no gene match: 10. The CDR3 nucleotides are TGTGCCAGCAGCCGGCCGACAGGGGGGTTGGACACTGAAGCTTTCTTT. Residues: CASSRPTGGLDTEAFF. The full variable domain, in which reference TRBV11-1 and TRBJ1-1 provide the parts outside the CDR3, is EAEVAQSPRYKITEKSQAVAFWCDPISGHATLYWYRQILGQGPELLVQFQDESVVDDSQLPKDRFSAERLKGVDSTLKIQPAELGDSAMYLCASSRPTGGLDTEAFFGQGTRLTVV.

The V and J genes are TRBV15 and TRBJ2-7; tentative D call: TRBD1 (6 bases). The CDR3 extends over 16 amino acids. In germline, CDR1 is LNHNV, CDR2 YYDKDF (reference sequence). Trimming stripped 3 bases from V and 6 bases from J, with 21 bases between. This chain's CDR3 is CATSRGLGQRDGEQYF. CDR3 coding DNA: TGTGCCACCAGCAGGGGCCTTGGACAGCGTGACGGCGAGCAGTACTTC.

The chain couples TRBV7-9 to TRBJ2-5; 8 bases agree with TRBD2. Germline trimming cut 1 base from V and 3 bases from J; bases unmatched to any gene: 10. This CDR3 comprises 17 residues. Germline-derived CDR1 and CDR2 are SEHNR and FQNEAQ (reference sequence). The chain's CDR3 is CASSLVASGPFKETQYF. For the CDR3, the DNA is TGTGCCAGCAGCTTAGTGGCTAGCGGGCCGTTCAAAGAGACCCAGTACTTC.

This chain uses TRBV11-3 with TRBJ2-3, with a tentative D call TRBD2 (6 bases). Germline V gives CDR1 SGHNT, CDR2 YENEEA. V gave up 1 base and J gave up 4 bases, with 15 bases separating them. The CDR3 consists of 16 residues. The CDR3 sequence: CASSLVLSGYADTQYF. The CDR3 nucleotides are TGTGCCAGCAGCTTAGTCCTCAGCGGGTATGCAGATACGCAGTATTTT.

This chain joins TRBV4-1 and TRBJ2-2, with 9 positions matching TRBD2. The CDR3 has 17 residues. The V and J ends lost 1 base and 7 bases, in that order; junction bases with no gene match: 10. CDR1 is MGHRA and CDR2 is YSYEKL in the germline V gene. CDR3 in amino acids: CASSQVGREGLGGELFF. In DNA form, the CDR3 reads TGCGCCAGCAGCCAAGTAGGGCGGGAGGGCCTAGGCGGGGAGCTGTTTTTT.

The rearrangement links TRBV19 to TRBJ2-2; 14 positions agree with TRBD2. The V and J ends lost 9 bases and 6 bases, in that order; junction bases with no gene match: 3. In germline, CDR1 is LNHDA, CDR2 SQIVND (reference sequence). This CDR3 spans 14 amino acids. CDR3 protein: CASRLAGGAGELFF. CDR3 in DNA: TGTGCCAGCAGACTAGCGGGAGGGGCCGGGGAGCTGTTTTTT.

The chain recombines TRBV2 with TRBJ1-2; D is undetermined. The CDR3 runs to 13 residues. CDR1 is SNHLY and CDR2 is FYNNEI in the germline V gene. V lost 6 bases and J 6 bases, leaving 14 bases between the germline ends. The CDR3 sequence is CASRSQTQDGYTF. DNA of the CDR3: TGTGCCAGCAGATCCCAAACCCAGGATGGCTACACCTTC.